Many counts were recorded for the clone carrying this T cell receptor (beta chain). Germline assignment: CDR1 DFQATT and CDR2 SNEGSKA (reference sequence). The junction had 8 bases not matched to a gene; V was cut back by 3 bases and J by 3 bases. The CDR3 is 14 residues long. This sample was included in a study of T cells in Graves' hyperthyroidism and ophthalmopathy. It was RNA transcripts that yielded the amplified TCR beta CDR3 regions. TCR CDR3 underwent first-round RT-PCR with the HTBI primer set. From the multiplex PCR reads, TCRdb called clonotypes with MiXCR, one entry per CDR3 protein. The profile covers around 600,000 distinct CDR3 sequences, with 13% to 15% appearing a single time and less than 9% taken by the ten largest.

The sample was blood. The sequence came from a woman between 18 and 29 years old with Graves' ophthalmopathy. The rearrangement links TRBV20-1 to TRBJ2-7; 7 nucleotides align to TRBD1. CDR3: CSASTGDRLYEQYF. The CDR3 DNA reads as TGCAGTGCTAGTACCGGGGACAGACTCTACGAGCAGTACTTC.